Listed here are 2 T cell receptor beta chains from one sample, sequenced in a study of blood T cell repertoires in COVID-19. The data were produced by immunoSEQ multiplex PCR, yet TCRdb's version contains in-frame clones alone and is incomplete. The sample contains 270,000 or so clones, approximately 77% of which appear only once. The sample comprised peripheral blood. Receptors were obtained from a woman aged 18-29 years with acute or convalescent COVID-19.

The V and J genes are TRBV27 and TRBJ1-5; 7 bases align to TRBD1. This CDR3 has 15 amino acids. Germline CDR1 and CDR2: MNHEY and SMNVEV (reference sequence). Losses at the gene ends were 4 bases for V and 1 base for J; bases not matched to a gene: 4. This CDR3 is CASSSRQGSNQPQHF. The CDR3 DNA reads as TGTGCCAGCAGTTCCCGACAGGGAAGCAATCAGCCCCAGCATTTT.

As DNA, the CDR3 is TGTGCCAGTAATACGGACGGGGGTAGCAATCAGCCCCAGCATTTT. Its translation: CASNTDGGSNQPQHF. The V call is TRBV19, the J call TRBJ1-5; D possibly corresponds to TRBD1 (5 bases). V lost 7 bases and J lost 0, with 13 bases in between. Germline loops: CDR1 LNHDA, CDR2 SQIVND (reference sequence). The CDR3 length is 15 residues.